The clone carrying this TCR beta chain was picked up many times. Germline and junction disagree at one end, which may indicate a read error. CDR1 is SGHTA, CDR2 FQGNSA, per germline. The CDR3 loop spans 16 amino acids. These data originate in a study of blood T cells in healthy people across ages. Next came a second PCR, run for roughly 6 to 11 cycles, which used a sample-barcoded 5' primer along with a J-beta primer mix. Using its own MiXCR run on the 5' RACE reads, TCRdb lists one record per CDR3 protein. This table holds hundreds of thousands of distinct CDR3 sequences, around 32% found once. The rearrangement uses TRBV7-2 and TRBJ2-1; 10 nucleotides agree with TRBD2. The TCR was taken from an elderly woman in good health. Sequencing was performed on blood. CDR3 amino acids: CASSVAGGFGYNEQFF. CDR3 sequence (DNA): TGTGCCAGCAGCGTAGCGGGGGGATTCGGCTACAATGAGCAGTTCTTC.